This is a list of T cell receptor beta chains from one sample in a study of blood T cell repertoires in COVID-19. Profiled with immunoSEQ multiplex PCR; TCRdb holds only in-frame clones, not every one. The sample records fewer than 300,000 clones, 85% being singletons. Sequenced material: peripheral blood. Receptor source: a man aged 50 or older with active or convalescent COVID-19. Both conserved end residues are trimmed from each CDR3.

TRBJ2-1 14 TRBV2 ASSDRGRSSYNEQF
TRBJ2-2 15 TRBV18 ASSDPATSGDTGELF
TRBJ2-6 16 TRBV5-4 ASRIGGQGVSGANVLT
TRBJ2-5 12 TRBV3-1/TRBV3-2 ASSQEGWPRTQY
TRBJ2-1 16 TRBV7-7 ASSFIFLAGPHYNEQF
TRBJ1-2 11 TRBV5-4 ASSLDAVYGYT
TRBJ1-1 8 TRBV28 ASKEVRTF
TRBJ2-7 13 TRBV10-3 AISEKSGSVGEQY
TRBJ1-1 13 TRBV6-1 ASSLTGTANTEAF
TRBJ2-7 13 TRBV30 AVKTSGRVTYEQY
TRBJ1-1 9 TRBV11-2 ASSLRGEAF
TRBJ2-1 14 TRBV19 ASRRRQGWVDNEQF
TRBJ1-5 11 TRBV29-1 SVGTGVDQPQH
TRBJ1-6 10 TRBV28 ASSFRGSPLH
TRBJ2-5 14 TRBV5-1 ASSTNAIGQGGTQY
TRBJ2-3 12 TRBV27 ASSLELFTDTQY
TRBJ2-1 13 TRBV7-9 ASSLGQGKRYEQF
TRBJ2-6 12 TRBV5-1 ASSGQAGANVLT
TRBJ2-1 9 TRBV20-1 SPRQGNEQF
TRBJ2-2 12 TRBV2 ASSVDRYTGELF
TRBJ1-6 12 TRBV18 ASSRTVDNSPLH
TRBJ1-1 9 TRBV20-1 SVSLRGEAF
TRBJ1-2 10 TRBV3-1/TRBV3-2 ASSLRGGGYT
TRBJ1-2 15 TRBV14 ASSPRRTFPGPYGYT
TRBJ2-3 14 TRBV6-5 ASSYSSSGSKDTQY
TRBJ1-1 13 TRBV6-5 ASSRVAGQNTEAF
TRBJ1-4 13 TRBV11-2 ASSRGQAFGEKLF
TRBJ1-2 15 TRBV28 ASSLGGFIGANYGYT
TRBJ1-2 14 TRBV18 ASSPQPNSGVYGYT
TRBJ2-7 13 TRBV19 ASSIMQAPTYEQY
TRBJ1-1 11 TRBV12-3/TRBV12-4 ASSYRLFTEAF